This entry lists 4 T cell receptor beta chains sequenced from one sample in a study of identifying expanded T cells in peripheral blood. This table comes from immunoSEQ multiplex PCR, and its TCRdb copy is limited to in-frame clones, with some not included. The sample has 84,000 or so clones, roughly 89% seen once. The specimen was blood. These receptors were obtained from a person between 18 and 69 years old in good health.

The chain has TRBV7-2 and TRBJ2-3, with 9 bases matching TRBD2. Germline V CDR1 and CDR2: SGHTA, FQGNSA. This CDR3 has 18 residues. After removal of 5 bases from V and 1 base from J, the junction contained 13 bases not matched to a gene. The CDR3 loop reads CASSATSGLEGGTDTQYF. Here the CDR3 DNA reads TGTGCCAGCAGCGCGACTAGCGGACTCGAAGGGGGCACAGATACGCAGTATTTT.

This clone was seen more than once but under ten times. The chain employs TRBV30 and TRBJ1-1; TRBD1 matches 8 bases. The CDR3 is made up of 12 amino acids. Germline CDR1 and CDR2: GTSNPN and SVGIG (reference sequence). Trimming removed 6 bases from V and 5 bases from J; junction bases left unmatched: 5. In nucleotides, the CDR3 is TGTGCCTGTGACAGGGGAGGTACTGAAGCTTTCTTT. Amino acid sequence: CACDRGGTEAFF.

CDR3 in amino acids: CAWSVRDRNSPLHF. The CDR3 bases are TGTGCCTGGAGTGTACGAGATCGTAATTCACCCCTCCACTTT. The chain couples TRBV30 to TRBJ1-6; D call uncertain. The CDR3 length is 14 residues. V lost 0 bases to trimming and J lost 6 bases, with 9 bases between them. The V gene's germline CDR1 is GTSNPN and CDR2 SVGIG (reference sequence).

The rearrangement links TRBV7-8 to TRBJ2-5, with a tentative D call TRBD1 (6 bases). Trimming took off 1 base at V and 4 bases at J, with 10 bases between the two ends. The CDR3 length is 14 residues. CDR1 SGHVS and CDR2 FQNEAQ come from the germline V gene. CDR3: CASSLDRVSETQYF. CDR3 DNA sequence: TGTGCCAGCAGCTTAGACAGGGTGTCAGAGACCCAGTACTTC.